Detailed here is one T cell receptor beta chain. Only in-frame clones appear in the TCRdb table, and some are missing; sequencing was by immunoSEQ multiplex PCR. This sample has 25,000 to 35,000 clones; about 84% occur once, and the top ten carry roughly 25%. This record belongs to a study of OX40 agonist ivuxolimab in advanced cancers. Study information: Intravenous ivuxolimab at 0.01 to 10 mg/kg was given to patients every 2 weeks.

CDR3 length: 14 residues. Germline V gene lookup returns CDR1 SGHDT and CDR2 YYEEEE. V was clipped by 4 bases and J by 7 bases; unmatched bases: 6. The sample consisted of CD4+ or CD8+ T cells sorted from blood, taken in a trial of the OX40 agonist ivuxolimab. The source is an adult with an advanced solid tumor such as melanoma, head and neck, liver or kidney cancer. This chain connects TRBV5-6 to TRBJ1-5, with 9 nucleotides matching TRBD1. The CDR3, as DNA: TGTGCCAGCAGCGGGACAGGGAAGAACCAGCCCCAGCATTTT. It is translated as CASSGTGKNQPQHF.